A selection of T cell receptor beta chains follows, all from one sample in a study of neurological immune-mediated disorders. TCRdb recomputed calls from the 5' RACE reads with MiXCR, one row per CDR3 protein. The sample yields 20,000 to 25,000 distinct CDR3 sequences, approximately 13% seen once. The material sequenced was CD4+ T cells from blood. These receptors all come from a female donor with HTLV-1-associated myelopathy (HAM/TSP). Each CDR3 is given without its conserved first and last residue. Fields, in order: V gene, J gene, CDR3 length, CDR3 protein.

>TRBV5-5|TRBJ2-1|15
ASSLSGGPSSYNEQF
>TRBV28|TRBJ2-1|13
ASRTSGRAYNEQF
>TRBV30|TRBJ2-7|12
AWSVREVSYEQY
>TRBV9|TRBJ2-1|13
ASSALAGGPDEQF
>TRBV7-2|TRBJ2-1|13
ASSSKKADGNEQF
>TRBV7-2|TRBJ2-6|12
ASSTYSGANVLT
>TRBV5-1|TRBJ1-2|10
ASSPGDYGYT
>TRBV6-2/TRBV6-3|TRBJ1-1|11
ASSRQGAPEAF
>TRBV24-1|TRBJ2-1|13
ATSDSFTSRGEQF
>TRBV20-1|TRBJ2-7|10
SARDLSYEQY
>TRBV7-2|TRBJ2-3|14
ASSAGQGAGTDTQY
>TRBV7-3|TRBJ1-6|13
ASSLGQGYNSPLH
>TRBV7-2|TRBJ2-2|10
ASSSDTGELF
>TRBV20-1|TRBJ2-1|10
SAPGLTGEQF
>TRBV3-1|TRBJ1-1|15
ASSQRVHTRMNTEAF
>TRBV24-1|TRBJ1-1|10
ATSARQGEAF
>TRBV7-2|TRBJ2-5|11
ASSLGGEETQY
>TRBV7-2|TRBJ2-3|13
ASSSSAGLPDTQY
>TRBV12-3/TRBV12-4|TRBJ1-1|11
ASRRAGVTEAF
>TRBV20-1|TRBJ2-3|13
SAKGAYRGTDTQY
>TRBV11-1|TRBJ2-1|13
ASSLLAGAYNEQF
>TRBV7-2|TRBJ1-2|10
ASSWYGPGYT
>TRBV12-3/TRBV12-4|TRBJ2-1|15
ASSLGYLAGGPNEQF
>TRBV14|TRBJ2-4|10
ASSQEGNIQY
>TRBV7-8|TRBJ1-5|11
ASSSSRDQPQH
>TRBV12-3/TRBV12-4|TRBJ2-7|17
ASSLTGALAGGPSYEQY
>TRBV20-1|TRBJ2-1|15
SATHGTSGRTYNEQF
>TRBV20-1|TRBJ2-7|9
SATSGPEQY
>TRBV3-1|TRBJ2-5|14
ASSQDIGTAPETQY
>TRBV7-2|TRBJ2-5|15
ASSQRQGGLYGETQY
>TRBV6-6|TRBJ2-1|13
ASRTGQGVIYEQF
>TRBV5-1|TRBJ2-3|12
ASGASGGTDTQY
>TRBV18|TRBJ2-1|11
ASSLDLYNEQF
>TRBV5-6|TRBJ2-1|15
ASSLAGETSGRDEQF
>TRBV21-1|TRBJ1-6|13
ASSKQGDRECPLH
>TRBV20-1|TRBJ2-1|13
SALGGTSGGDEQF
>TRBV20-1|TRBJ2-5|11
SVKAGYQETQY
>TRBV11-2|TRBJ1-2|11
ASSQRDRDGYT
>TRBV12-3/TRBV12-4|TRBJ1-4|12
ASTTGRDNEKLF
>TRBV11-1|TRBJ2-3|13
ASSQTSGRTDTQY
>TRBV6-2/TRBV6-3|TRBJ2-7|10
TSSSPTSLQY
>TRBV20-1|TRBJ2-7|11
SASTGGSYEQY